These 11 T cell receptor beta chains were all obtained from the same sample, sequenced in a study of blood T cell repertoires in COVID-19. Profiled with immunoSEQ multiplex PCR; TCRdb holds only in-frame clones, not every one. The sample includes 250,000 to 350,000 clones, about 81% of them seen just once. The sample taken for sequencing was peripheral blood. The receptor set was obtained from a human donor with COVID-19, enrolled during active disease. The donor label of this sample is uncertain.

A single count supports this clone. The CDR3: CASSSPRRTPQETQYF. The DNA of the CDR3 is TGTGCCAGCAGCTCACCTCGAAGGACACCACAAGAGACCCAGTACTTC. The chain has TRBV7-2 and TRBJ2-5; D is possibly TRBD1 (5 bases). The CDR3 loop spans 16 amino acids. CDR1 and CDR2 from the germline V gene are SGHTA and FQGNSA. The ends were cut back, 4 bases at V and 2 bases at J, with 17 bases in the middle.

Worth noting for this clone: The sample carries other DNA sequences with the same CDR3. The DNA of the CDR3 is TGTGCCAGCAGCTTAGCCCCAGGGAACACTGAAGCTTTCTTT. Its protein is CASSLAPGNTEAFF. The rearrangement joins TRBV7-2 to TRBJ1-1; D ambiguous. The CDR3 is 14 residues long. Deletions cut 0 bases from V and 1 base from J, with 6 bases between. Germline V gene sequence: CDR1 SGHTA, CDR2 FQGNSA. The full variable domain, its missing parts supplied by reference TRBV7-2 and TRBJ1-1, is GAGVSQSPSNKVTEKGKDVELRCDPISGHTALYWYRQSLGQGLEFLIYFQGNSAPDKSGLPSDRFSAERTGGSVSTLTIQRTQQEDSAVYLCASSLAPGNTEAFFGQGTRLTVV.

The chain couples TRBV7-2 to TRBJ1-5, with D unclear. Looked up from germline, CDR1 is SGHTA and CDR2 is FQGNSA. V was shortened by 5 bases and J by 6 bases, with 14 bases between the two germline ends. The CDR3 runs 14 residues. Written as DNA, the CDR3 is TGTGCCAGCAGCCCAGACGGGGTGGGTCAGCCCCAGCATTTT. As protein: CASSPDGVGQPQHF.

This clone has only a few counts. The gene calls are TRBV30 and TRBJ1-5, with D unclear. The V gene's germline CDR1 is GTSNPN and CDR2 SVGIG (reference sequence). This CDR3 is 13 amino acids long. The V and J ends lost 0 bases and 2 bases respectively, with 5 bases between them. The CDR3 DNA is TGTGCCTGGAGTGTTGGAGGCAATCAGCCCCAGCATTTT. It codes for CAWSVGGNQPQHF.

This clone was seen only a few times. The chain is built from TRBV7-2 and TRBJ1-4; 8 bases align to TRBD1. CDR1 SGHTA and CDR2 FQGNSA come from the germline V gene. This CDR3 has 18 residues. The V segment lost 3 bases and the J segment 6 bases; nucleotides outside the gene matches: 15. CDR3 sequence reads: CASSFPLQGASLDEKLFF. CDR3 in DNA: TGTGCCAGCAGCTTTCCCCTGCAGGGGGCATCCTTGGATGAAAAACTGTTTTTT. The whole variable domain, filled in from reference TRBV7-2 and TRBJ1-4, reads GAGVSQSPSNKVTEKGKDVELRCDPISGHTALYWYRQSLGQGLEFLIYFQGNSAPDKSGLPSDRFSAERTGGSVSTLTIQRTQQEDSAVYLCASSFPLQGASLDEKLFFGSGTQLSVL.

The CDR3 coding sequence is TGTGCCAGCAGCCCCTATAGCGGGAGGCCTTCCTACGAGCAGTACTTC. It codes for CASSPYSGRPSYEQYF. The V gene is TRBV7-6, the J gene TRBJ2-7, with 10 bases matching TRBD2. The CDR3 length is 16 residues. Germline V gives CDR1 SGHVS, CDR2 FNYEAQ. V shed 5 bases, J shed 1 base, and the junction held 8 bases outside the gene matches.

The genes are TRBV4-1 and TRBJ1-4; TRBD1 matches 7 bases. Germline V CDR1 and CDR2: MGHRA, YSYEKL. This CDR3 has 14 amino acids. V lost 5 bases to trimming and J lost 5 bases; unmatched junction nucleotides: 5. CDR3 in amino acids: CASSFGQVNEKLFF. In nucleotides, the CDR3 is TGCGCCAGCAGCTTTGGACAGGTCAATGAAAAACTGTTTTTT.

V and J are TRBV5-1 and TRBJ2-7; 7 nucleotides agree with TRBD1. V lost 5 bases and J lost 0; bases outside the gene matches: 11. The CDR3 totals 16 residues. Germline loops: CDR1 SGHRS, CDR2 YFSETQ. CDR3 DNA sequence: TGCGCCAGCAGAGCAGTAACAGGGGCGTTCTCCTACGAGCAGTACTTC. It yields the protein CASRAVTGAFSYEQYF. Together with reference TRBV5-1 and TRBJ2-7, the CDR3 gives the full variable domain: KAGVTQTPRYLIKTRGQQVTLSCSPISGHRSVSWYQQTPGQGLQFLFEYFSETQRNKGNFPGRFSGRQFSNSRSEMNVSTLELGDSALYLCASRAVTGAFSYEQYFGPGTRLTVT.

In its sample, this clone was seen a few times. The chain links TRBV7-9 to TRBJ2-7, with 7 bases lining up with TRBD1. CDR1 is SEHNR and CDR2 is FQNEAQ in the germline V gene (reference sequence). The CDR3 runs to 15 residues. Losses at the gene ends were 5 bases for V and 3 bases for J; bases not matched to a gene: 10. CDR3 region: CASSGVRDSVYEQYF. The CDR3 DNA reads TGTGCCAGCAGCGGAGTCCGGGACAGCGTCTACGAGCAGTACTTC.

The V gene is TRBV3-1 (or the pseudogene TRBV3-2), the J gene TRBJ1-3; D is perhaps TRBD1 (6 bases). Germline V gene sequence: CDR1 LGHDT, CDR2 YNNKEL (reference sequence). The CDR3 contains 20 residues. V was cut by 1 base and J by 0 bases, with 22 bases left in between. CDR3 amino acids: CASSQGTIGPKDSSGNTIYF. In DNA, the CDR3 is TGTGCCAGCAGCCAAGGGACGATCGGCCCAAAGGACAGCTCTGGAAACACCATATATTTT.

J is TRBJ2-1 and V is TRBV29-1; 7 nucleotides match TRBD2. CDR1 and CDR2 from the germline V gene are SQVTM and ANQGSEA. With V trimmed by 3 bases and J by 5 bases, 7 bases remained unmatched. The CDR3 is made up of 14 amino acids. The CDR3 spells CSVDPSGAHNEQFF. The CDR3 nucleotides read TGCAGCGTTGACCCTAGCGGAGCCCACAATGAGCAGTTCTTC.